These 30 T cell receptor beta chains were all obtained from the same sample, sequenced in a study of CD8+ T cells in alopecia areata. The treatment: oral pan-JAK inhibitor, 5-10 mg twice daily. Isolated RNA was reverse transcribed into cDNA used as the sequencing template. Sequenced by immunoSEQ multiplex PCR; TCRdb stores in-frame clones only, minus some. The table lists about 140,000 clones, roughly 86% of them singletons, with around 13% in the top ten. The sample here was CD8+ T cells sorted from blood, taken at week 4, from a patient treated with tofacitinib. Receptor source: a human donor with alopecia areata.

V and J are TRBV9 and TRBJ2-2, with D possibly TRBD1 on 5 matching bases. V shed 3 bases and J shed 1 base, with 10 bases lying between them. The CDR3 is made up of 15 amino acids. The germline V gene has CDR1 SGDLS and CDR2 YYNGEE. CDR3 sequence (DNA): TGTGCCAGCAGCGCTACCAGGGAGAACACCGGGGAGCTGTTTTTT. Translating it yields CASSATRENTGELFF.

The chain joins TRBV4-1 to TRBJ2-7; D is perhaps TRBD1 (6 bases). CDR1 and CDR2 from the germline V gene are MGHRA and YSYEKL. V was shortened by 1 base and J by 6 bases, with 10 bases between the two germline ends. The CDR3 loop spans 13 amino acids. The CDR3 region has the DNA TGCGCCAGCAGCCAAGCAAGGGGGAGCGAGCAGTACTTC. This translates into CASSQARGSEQYF.

This chain joins TRBV2 and TRBJ1-2; possibly TRBD1 for D (6 bases). The CDR3 is 13 residues long. V was clipped by 7 bases and J by 7 bases, with 16 bases between them. The germline V gene encodes CDR1 SNHLY and CDR2 FYNNEI. CDR3 loop: CASTGGALLGYTF. CDR3 in DNA: TGTGCCAGCACGGGGGGGGCGCTTCTTGGCTACACCTTC.

The V and J genes are TRBV6-5 and TRBJ2-3; D remains unclear. V lost 6 bases, J lost 6 bases, and 7 bases lay in between. The CDR3 runs to 11 residues. CDR1 is MNHEY and CDR2 is SVGAGI in the germline V gene. This chain's CDR3 is CASRDPDTQYF. The CDR3 nucleotides read TGTGCCAGCAGGGATCCCGATACGCAGTATTTT.

The chain employs TRBV29-1 and TRBJ2-5, with unresolved D. Trimming removed 1 base from V and 3 bases from J, with 6 bases in between. The CDR3 runs 12 residues. Germline loops: CDR1 SQVTM, CDR2 ANQGSEA. CDR3 loop: CSVEANEETQYF. In DNA form, the CDR3 reads TGCAGCGTTGAAGCCAATGAAGAGACCCAGTACTTC.

The rearrangement uses TRBV5-1 and TRBJ2-7; D is possibly TRBD1 (5 bases). The CDR3 has 13 residues. The germline CDR1 and CDR2 sequences are SGHRS and YFSETQ. V was pared by 4 bases and J by 2 bases, with 10 bases between. CDR3 nucleotide sequence: TGCGCCAGCAGCCTGGACACCACCTACGAGCAGTACTTC. Translating gives CASSLDTTYEQYF.

The sample holds a few counts of this clone. This chain links TRBV29-1 with TRBJ2-7; D is tentatively TRBD1 or TRBD2 (5 bases each). This CDR3 region has 14 residues. V shed 7 bases and J shed 1 base, with 17 bases lying between them. The V gene's germline CDR1 is SQVTM and CDR2 ANQGSEA. The DNA for the CDR3 is TGCAGCGCTTGGGGGTACAGGAGTTCCTACGAGCAGTACTTC. Translating it yields CSAWGYRSSYEQYF.

V usage is TRBV10-1 and J usage is TRBJ2-3; the D is unclear. Germline CDR1 WNHNN, CDR2 SYGVQD (reference sequence). This CDR3 has 13 residues. Deletions cut 3 bases from V and 1 base from J, with 5 bases between. The CDR3 bases are TGCGCCAGCAGTGATCATGGCACAGATACGCAGTATTTT. Translating it yields CASSDHGTDTQYF.

This clone was recorded once. The chain has TRBV9 and TRBJ2-7; 10 bases are a match to TRBD1. V was clipped by 3 bases and J by 6 bases; unmatched bases: 6. The CDR3 runs 14 residues. The germline gives CDR1 SGDLS, CDR2 YYNGEE. The CDR3 bases are TGTGCCAGCAGCGACGGGACAGGGGTAGGCGAGCAGTACTTC. It encodes CASSDGTGVGEQYF.

By share of the sample, this clone is medium-sized. This sequence joins TRBV27 and TRBJ2-7; TRBD2 agrees at 11 bases. Germline V gene sequence: CDR1 MNHEY, CDR2 SMNVEV (reference sequence). Losses at the gene ends were 4 bases for V and 6 bases for J; bases not matched to a gene: 5. CDR3 length: 14 amino acids. The CDR3 bases are TGTGCCAGCAGTTCCGTAGCGGGGGGGCCCGAGCAGTACTTC. Translating gives CASSSVAGGPEQYF.

This clone appeared once. CDR3 nucleotides: TGTGCCAGCAGCGCCAGACACCGGATTAGCTCCTACGAGCAGTACTTC. This translates into CASSARHRISSYEQYF. The chain couples TRBV11-2 to TRBJ2-7; no clear D. Between the trimmed V and J ends, which lost 5 bases and 0 bases, there was a span of 17 bases. Germline V lookup: CDR1 SGHAT, CDR2 FQNNGV. The CDR3 consists of 16 residues.

This CDR3 is CASLPGAAGDSFYEQYF. The CDR3 DNA is TGTGCCAGCCTACCAGGGGCAGCGGGGGACTCGTTCTACGAGCAGTACTTC. The chain uses TRBV27 and TRBJ2-7; TRBD2 agrees at 8 bases. CDR3 length: 17 amino acids. Trimming at V came to 8 bases and at J to 3 bases, leaving 18 bases not matched to a gene. The germline V gene encodes CDR1 MNHEY and CDR2 SMNVEV (reference sequence).

This chain connects TRBV4-1 to TRBJ2-5, with 8 bases aligning to TRBD1. Trimming removed 4 bases from V and 4 bases from J; junction bases left unmatched: 5. This CDR3 spans 14 amino acids. The germline gives CDR1 MGHRA, CDR2 YSYEKL. DNA for the CDR3: TGCGCCAGCAGCCTTGGACAGGGTACAGAGACCCAGTACTTC. Residues: CASSLGQGTETQYF.

This clone was detected a few times. This sequence joins TRBV7-9 and TRBJ2-1; the D gene could be TRBD1 or TRBD2 (5 bases each). The CDR3 has 17 residues. In germline, CDR1 is SEHNR, CDR2 FQNEAQ (reference sequence). V was clipped by 1 base and J by 8 bases, with 21 bases between them. The CDR3 nucleotides read TGTGCCAGCAGCTTAGACAGGACCTCCGAGGGTGGCGATGAGCAGTTCTTC. Protein: CASSLDRTSEGGDEQFF.

CDR3 coding DNA: TGTGCCAGCGCGGACGCCCCGGCCTACGAGCAGTACTTC. Protein sequence: CASADAPAYEQYF. This sequence joins TRBV6-5 and TRBJ2-7; no clear D. CDR3 length: 13 residues. Germline V gene data show CDR1 as MNHEY and CDR2 as SVGAGI. V shed 8 bases and J shed 2 bases, with 13 bases lying between them.

V usage is TRBV7-9 and J usage is TRBJ1-4; TRBD1 aligns across 8 bases. The CDR3 spans 15 residues. Germline V gene sequence: CDR1 SEHNR, CDR2 FQNEAQ (reference sequence). J was trimmed by 4 bases and V by 4 bases; bases with no gene match: 5. The CDR3 DNA is TGTGCCAGCAGCTCGTCAGGGGGCGGTAATGAAAAACTGTTTTTT. Translating gives CASSSSGGGNEKLFF.

This rearrangement joins TRBV19 to TRBJ2-7; the match to TRBD1 covers 8 bases. Germline CDR1 LNHDA, CDR2 SQIVND (reference sequence). The CDR3 consists of 15 residues. V lost 5 bases and J lost 1; bases outside the gene matches: 7. The CDR3 DNA follows: TGTGCCAGTAGTCCGCGGACAGGGCCGTCCTACGAGCAGTACTTC. It specifies CASSPRTGPSYEQYF.

The chain links TRBV6-5 to TRBJ1-5; 11 nucleotides align to TRBD1. CDR1 and CDR2 from the germline V gene are MNHEY and SVGAGI. V trimming: 6 bases; J trimming: 2 bases; junction bases outside the gene matches: 3. This CDR3 comprises 15 residues. The CDR3, as DNA: TGTGCCAGCAGATCGGGACAGGGGGGCAATCAGCCCCAGCATTTT. This translates into CASRSGQGGNQPQHF.

V is TRBV9 and J is TRBJ2-2, with D tentatively TRBD1 (8 bases). The V gene lost 4 bases and the J gene lost 4 bases, with 20 bases spanning the gap. Germline CDR1 SGDLS, CDR2 YYNGEE. The CDR3 covers 17 residues. DNA for the CDR3: TGTGCCAGCAGCTCGCGGACAGGGAGGGAGGTCACCGGGGAGCTGTTTTTT. The encoded protein is CASSSRTGREVTGELFF.

By frequency in the sample, this clone is medium-sized. This sequence joins TRBV6-1 and TRBJ2-7, with TRBD2 matching 7 bases. Trimming removed 2 bases from V and 0 bases from J; junction bases left unmatched: 4. The CDR3 consists of 15 residues. Germline loops: CDR1 MNHNS, CDR2 SASEGT. CDR3 coding DNA: TGTGCCAGCAGTGAACTAGCGGAGAGCTCCTACGAGCAGTACTTC. Translated, it gives CASSELAESSYEQYF.

This clone was picked up one time. V is TRBV4-1 and J is TRBJ1-1, with D hard to call. The CDR3 is 14 residues long. Germline CDR1 MGHRA, CDR2 YSYEKL. Trimming took off 4 bases at V and 1 base at J, with 10 bases between the two ends. This CDR3 reads CASSLLTPNTEAFF. CDR3 bases: TGCGCCAGCAGCCTCCTTACACCGAACACTGAAGCTTTCTTT.

This sequence joins TRBV4-1 and TRBJ2-7; no definite D call. Germline values: CDR1 MGHRA, CDR2 YSYEKL. The CDR3 length is 14 residues. V lost 0 bases, J lost 0 bases, and 6 bases lay in between. The CDR3 loop reads CASSQEDGSYEQYF. CDR3 bases: TGCGCCAGCAGCCAAGAGGACGGCTCCTACGAGCAGTACTTC.

The chain links TRBV29-1 to TRBJ1-4; tentatively, D is TRBD1 (6 bases). The CDR3 length is 13 residues. V was shortened by 6 bases and J by 8 bases, with 16 bases between the two germline ends. Per the germline V gene, CDR1 is SQVTM and CDR2 is ANQGSEA. The CDR3 DNA sequence: TGCAGCGTAGAACAGGGAATTGGCGAAAAACTGTTTTTT. This translates into CSVEQGIGEKLFF.

This sequence joins TRBV11-2 and TRBJ2-1; D might be TRBD2 (6 bases). Per germline, CDR1 SGHAT and CDR2 FQNNGV. The CDR3 totals 13 residues. Trimming removed 3 bases from V and 6 bases from J, with 9 bases in between. The CDR3 region has the DNA TGTGCCAGCAGCTTTTACGGGGGCAATGAGCAGTTCTTC. Amino acids: CASSFYGGNEQFF.

The V gene is TRBV6-5, the J gene TRBJ2-5, with D perhaps matching TRBD2 (6 bases). The V gene's germline CDR1 is MNHEY and CDR2 SVGAGI. CDR3 length equals 14 residues. With 0 bases removed from V and 5 bases from J, the gap between germline ends came to 10 bases. The CDR3, as DNA: TGTGCCAGCAGTTACTCCGGGAGTCAGGAGACCCAGTACTTC. Encoded protein: CASSYSGSQETQYF.

The gene calls are TRBV19 and TRBJ1-5; a weak D match, TRBD1 (5 bases). Trimming cost V 3 bases and J 4 bases, with 13 bases left between them. The germline CDR1 and CDR2 sequences are LNHDA and SQIVND (reference sequence). The CDR3 contains 15 residues. The CDR3 bases are TGTGCCAGTAGTATCGAACAGGCTAGAAATCAGCCCCAGCATTTT. Protein sequence: CASSIEQARNQPQHF.

This clone was found once. V and J are TRBV7-2 and TRBJ2-3; 8 bases fit TRBD2. The ends lost 5 bases at V and 1 base at J; junction bases unmatched: 8. This CDR3 comprises 16 residues. CDR1 SGHTA and CDR2 FQGNSA come from the germline V gene. The CDR3 region is CASSPYDSGGTDTQYF. In DNA form, the CDR3 reads TGTGCCAGCAGCCCGTACGATAGCGGGGGCACAGATACGCAGTATTTT.

This rearrangement joins TRBV28 to TRBJ1-4; 10 bases are shared with TRBD1. Germline V CDR1 and CDR2: MDHEN, SYDVKM. J gave up 0 bases and V 5 bases, and 12 bases lay outside the gene matches. This CDR3 region has 19 residues. The CDR3 here is CASSPNRDRGYATNEKLFF. The CDR3, as DNA: TGTGCCAGCAGTCCGAACCGGGACAGGGGTTATGCAACTAATGAAAAACTGTTTTTT. Based on the CDR3 plus reference TRBV28 and TRBJ1-4, the full variable domain is DVKVTQSSRYLVKRTGEKVFLECVQDMDHENMFWYRQDPGLGLRLIYFSYDVKMKEKGDIPEGYSVSREKKERFSLILESASTNQTSMYLCASSPNRDRGYATNEKLFFGSGTQLSVL.

J is TRBJ2-7 and V is TRBV27; D not certain. This CDR3 contains 13 residues. Germline CDR1 and CDR2: MNHEY and SMNVEV (reference sequence). With 8 bases removed from V and 2 bases from J, the gap between germline ends came to 13 bases. CDR3 DNA: TGTGCCAGCGCCGACATTTTAACCTACGAGCAGTACTTC. It specifies CASADILTYEQYF.

The DNA for the CDR3 is TGTGCCACCTCCGCGGTCGGGGTCGGGGAGCAGTTCTTC. It specifies CATSAVGVGEQFF. This chain joins TRBV7-9 and TRBJ2-1, with D perhaps TRBD2 (5 bases). This CDR3 comprises 13 residues. Germline values: CDR1 SEHNR, CDR2 FQNEAQ (reference sequence). V gave up 10 bases and J gave up 10 bases, with 20 bases separating them. The variable domain in full, completed from reference TRBV7-9 and TRBJ2-1, reads DTGVSQNPRHKITKRGQNVTFRCDPISEHNRLYWYRQTLGQGPEFLTYFQNEAQLEKSRLLSDRFSAERPKGSFSTLEIQRTEQGDSAMYLCATSAVGVGEQFFGPGTRLTVL.